This TCR beta chain was identified in a study of cytomegalovirus exposure and HLA in healthy donors. This clone was detected once. CDR1 and CDR2 (germline): PRHDT, FYEKMQ (reference sequence). The CDR3 covers 15 residues. With 5 bases removed from V and 0 bases from J, the gap between germline ends came to 12 bases. The study ran its PCR with 60 Vbeta and 13 Jbeta primers. This table comes from immunoSEQ multiplex PCR, and its TCRdb copy is limited to in-frame clones, with some not included. The table lists approximately 100,000 clones, 85% of them singletons, with about 4.3% in the top ten. This sequence joins TRBV13 and TRBJ2-3; D is possibly TRBD2 (6 bases). The sequence was collected from a man aged 30-40 years in good health and CMV-seronegative. The specimen was PBMCs. CDR3 in amino acids: CASSTWDFSTDTQYF. In DNA, the CDR3 is TGTGCCAGCAGCACCTGGGACTTTAGCACAGATACGCAGTATTTT.